This TCR beta chain was found in a study of blood T cell repertoires in COVID-19. Looked up from germline, CDR1 is SQVTM and CDR2 is ANQGSEA. The V gene lost 3 bases and the J gene lost 5 bases, with 12 bases spanning the gap. This CDR3 is 13 amino acids long. In the study's own analysis: Quantification of nucleated cells was approximated via reference gene primer amplification. Measured with immunoSEQ multiplex PCR; TCRdb has only the in-frame clones, and not every one. V and J calls and clone size follow that table, whereas D and trimming were derived from the DNA. Here the sample spans 250,000 to 300,000 clones, around 86% being singletons.

The chain recombines TRBV29-1 with TRBJ2-3; possible D gene TRBD1, 5 bases. What was sequenced was peripheral blood. This sequence originates from a woman aged 60-70 years with active or convalescent COVID-19. The chain's CDR3 is CSVDRDMGDTQYF. CDR3 in DNA: TGCAGCGTTGACAGGGATATGGGAGATACGCAGTATTTT.